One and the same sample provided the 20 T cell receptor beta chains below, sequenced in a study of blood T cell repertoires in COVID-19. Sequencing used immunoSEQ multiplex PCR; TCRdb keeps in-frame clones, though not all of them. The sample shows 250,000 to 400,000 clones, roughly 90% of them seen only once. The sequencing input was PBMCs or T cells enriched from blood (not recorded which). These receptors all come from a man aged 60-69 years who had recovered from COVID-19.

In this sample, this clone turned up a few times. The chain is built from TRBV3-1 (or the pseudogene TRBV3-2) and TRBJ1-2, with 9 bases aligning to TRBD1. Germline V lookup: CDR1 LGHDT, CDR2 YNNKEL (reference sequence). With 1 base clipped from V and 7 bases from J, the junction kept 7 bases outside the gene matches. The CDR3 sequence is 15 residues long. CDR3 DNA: TGTGCCAGCAGCCAAGCAACAGGGGGCATATTTGGCTACACCTTC. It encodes CASSQATGGIFGYTF.

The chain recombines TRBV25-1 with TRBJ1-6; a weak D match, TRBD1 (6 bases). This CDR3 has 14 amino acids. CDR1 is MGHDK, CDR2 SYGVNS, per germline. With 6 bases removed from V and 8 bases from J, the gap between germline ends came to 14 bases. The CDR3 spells CASRLQGGDSPLHF. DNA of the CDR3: TGTGCCAGCAGACTACAGGGTGGTGATTCACCCCTCCACTTT.

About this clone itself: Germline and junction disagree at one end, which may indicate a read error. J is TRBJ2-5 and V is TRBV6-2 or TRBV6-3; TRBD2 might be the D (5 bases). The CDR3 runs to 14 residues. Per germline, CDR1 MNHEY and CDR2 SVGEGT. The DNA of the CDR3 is TGTGCCAGCAGTCACTCCCAGCGAGGGGAGACCCAGTACTTC. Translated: CASSHSQRGETQYF.

The CDR3: CASSRVAGADNQPQHF. The CDR3 DNA sequence: TGTGCCAGCAGCCGGGTAGCAGGGGCCGACAATCAGCCCCAGCATTTT. The gene calls are TRBV4-2 and TRBJ1-5; D might be TRBD1 (6 bases). Germline V gives CDR1 LGHNA, CDR2 YNFKEQ. Trimming took 4 bases from V and 3 from J, leaving 16 bases between them. The CDR3 is 16 amino acids.

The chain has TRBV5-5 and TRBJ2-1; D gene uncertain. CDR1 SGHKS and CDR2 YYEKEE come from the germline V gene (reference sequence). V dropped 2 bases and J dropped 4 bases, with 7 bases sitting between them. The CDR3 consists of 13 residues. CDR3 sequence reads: CASSFLQYNEQFF. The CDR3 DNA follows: TGTGCCAGCAGCTTTTTGCAGTACAATGAGCAGTTCTTC.

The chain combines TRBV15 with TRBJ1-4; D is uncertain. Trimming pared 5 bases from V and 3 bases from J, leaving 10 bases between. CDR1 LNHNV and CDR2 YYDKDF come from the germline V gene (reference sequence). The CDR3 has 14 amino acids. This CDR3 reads CATSGLNSNEKLFF. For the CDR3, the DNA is TGTGCCACCAGCGGACTTAACTCTAATGAAAAACTGTTTTTT.

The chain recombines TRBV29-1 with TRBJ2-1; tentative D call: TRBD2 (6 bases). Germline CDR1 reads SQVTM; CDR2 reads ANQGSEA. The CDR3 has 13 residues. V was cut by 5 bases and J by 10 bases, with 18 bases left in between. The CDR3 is CSVSPDFGGEQFF. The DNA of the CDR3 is TGCAGCGTTTCTCCAGACTTCGGGGGAGAGCAGTTCTTC.

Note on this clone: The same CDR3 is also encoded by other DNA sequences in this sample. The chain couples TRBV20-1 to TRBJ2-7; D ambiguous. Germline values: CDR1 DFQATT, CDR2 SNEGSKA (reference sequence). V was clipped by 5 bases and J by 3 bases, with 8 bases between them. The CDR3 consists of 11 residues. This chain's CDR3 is CSASRGYEQYF. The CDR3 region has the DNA TGCAGTGCTTCCCGCGGCTACGAGCAGTACTTC.

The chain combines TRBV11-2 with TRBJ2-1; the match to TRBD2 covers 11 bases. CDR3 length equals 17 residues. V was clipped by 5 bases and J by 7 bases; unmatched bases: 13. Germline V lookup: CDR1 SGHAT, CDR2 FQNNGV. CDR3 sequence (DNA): TGTGCCAGCAGCGCGCGCGATGGGACTAGCGGTTTGAATGAGCAGTTCTTC. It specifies CASSARDGTSGLNEQFF.

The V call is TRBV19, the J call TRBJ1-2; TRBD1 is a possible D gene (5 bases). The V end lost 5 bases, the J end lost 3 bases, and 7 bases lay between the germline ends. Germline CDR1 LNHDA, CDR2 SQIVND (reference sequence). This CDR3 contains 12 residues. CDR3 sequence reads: CASSDSYYGYTF. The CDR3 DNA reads TGTGCCAGTAGTGACAGTTACTATGGCTACACCTTC.

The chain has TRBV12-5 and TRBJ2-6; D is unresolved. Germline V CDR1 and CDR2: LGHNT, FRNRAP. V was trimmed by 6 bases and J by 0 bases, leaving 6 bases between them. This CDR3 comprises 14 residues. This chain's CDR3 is CASGYSSGANVLTF. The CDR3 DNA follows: TGTGCTAGTGGCTACAGCTCTGGGGCCAACGTCCTGACTTTC.

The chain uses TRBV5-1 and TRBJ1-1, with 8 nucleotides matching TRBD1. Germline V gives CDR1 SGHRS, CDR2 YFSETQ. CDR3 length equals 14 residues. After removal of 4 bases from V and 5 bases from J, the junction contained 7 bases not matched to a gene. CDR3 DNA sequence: TGCGCCAGCAGCCCTCGGACAGGGAGTACTGAAGCTTTCTTT. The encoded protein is CASSPRTGSTEAFF.

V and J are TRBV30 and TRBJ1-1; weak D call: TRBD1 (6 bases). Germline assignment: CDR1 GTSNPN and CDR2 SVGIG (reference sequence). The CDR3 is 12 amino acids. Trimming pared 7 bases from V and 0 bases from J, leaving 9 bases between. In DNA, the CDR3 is TGTGCCTCGGGACATTTGAACACTGAAGCTTTCTTT. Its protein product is CASGHLNTEAFF.

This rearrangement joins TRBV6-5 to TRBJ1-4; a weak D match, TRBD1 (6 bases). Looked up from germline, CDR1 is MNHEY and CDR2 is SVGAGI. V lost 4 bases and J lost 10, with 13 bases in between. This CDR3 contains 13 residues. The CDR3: CASSSGDSRKLFF. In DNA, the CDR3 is TGTGCCAGCAGTTCAGGGGATAGTCGAAAACTGTTTTTT.

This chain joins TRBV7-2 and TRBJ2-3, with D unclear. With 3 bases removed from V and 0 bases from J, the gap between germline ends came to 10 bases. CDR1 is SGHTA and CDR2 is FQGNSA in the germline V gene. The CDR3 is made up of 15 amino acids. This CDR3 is CASSFASTSTDTQYF. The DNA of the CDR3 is TGTGCCAGCAGCTTCGCGAGCACTAGCACAGATACGCAGTATTTT.

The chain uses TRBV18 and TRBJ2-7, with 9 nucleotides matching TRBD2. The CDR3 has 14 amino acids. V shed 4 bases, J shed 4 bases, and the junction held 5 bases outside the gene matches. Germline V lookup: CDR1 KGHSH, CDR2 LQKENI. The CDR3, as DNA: TGTGCCAGCTCACTTACTAGCGGGTGGTACGAGCAGTACTTC. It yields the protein CASSLTSGWYEQYF.

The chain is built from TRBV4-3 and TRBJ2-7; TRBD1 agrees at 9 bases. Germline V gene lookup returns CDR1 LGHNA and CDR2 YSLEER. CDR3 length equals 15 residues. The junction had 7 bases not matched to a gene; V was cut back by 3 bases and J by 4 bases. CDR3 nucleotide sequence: TGCGCCAGCAGCCAGCTACAGGGGGCAGAATACGAGCAGTACTTC. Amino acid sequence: CASSQLQGAEYEQYF.

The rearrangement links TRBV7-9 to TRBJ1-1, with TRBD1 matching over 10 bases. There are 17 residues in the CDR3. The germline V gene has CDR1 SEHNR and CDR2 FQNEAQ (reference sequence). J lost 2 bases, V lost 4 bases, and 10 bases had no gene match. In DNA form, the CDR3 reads TGTGCCAGCAGCTCCTCGGGACAGGGGATTTTAAACACTGAAGCTTTCTTT. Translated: CASSSSGQGILNTEAFF. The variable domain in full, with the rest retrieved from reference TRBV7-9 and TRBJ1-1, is DTGVSQNPRHKITKRGQNVTFRCDPISEHNRLYWYRQTLGQGPEFLTYFQNEAQLEKSRLLSDRFSAERPKGSFSTLEIQRTEQGDSAMYLCASSSSGQGILNTEAFFGQGTRLTVV.

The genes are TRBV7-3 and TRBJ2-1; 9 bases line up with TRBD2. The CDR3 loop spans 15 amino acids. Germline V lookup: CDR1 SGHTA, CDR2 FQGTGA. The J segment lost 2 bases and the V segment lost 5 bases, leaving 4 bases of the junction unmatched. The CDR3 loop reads CASSPKRGAYNEQFF. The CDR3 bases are TGTGCCAGCAGCCCGAAGCGGGGGGCCTACAATGAGCAGTTCTTC.

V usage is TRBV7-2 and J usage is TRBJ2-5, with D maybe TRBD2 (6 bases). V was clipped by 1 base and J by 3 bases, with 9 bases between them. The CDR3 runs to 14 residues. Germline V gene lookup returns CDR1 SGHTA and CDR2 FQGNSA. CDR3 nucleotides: TGTGCCAGCAGCTTAGATAGCGGAAAAGAGACCCAGTACTTC. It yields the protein CASSLDSGKETQYF.